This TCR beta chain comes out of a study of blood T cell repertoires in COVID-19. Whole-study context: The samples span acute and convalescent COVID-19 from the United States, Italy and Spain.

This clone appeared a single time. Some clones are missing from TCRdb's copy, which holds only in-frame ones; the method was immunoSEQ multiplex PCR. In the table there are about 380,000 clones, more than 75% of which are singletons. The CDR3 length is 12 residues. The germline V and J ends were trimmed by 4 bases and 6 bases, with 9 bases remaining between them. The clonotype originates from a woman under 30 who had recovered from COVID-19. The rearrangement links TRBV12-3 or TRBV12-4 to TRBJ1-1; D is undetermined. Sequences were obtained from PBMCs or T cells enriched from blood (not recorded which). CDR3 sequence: CASSWEQAEAFF. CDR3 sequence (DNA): TGTGCCAGCAGTTGGGAGCAGGCTGAAGCTTTCTTT.